Presented here are 25 T cell receptor beta chains from one specimen sequenced in a study of tumor and adjacent non-tumor tissue in lung cancer. This sample's RNA came from whole unsorted tissue. Three rounds of nested PCR, following a modified ARM-PCR protocol, produced the TCRbeta library. A single record per CDR3 protein comes from TCRdb applying MiXCR to the multiplex PCR reads. This sample has 91,000 or so distinct CDR3 sequences, with roughly 66% found just once. Sequenced material: lung tumor tissue. The receptors come from a man between 60 and 75 years old with non-small cell lung cancer.

This clonotype has a handful of counts. One base away lies a much larger clone, so this may be a sequencing read error. This chain joins TRBV5-5 and TRBJ2-4; possible D gene TRBD1, 5 bases. The CDR3 sequence is 13 residues long. Germline-derived CDR1 and CDR2 are SGHKS and YYEKEE (reference sequence). Written as DNA, the CDR3 is TGTGCCAGCGGGATAGGGGCCAAAAGCATTCAGTACTTC. Translation: CASGIGAKSIQYF. The variable domain in full, with the rest retrieved from reference TRBV5-5 and TRBJ2-4, is DAGVTQSPTHLIKTRGQQVTLRCSPISGHKSVSWYQQVLGQGPQFIFQYYEKEERGRGNFPDRFSARQFPNYSSELNVNALLLGDSALYLCASGIGAKSIQYFGAGTRLSVL.

Concerning this clonotype: At one end, the junction sequence differs from germline, possibly due to a read error. This chain uses TRBV5-4 with TRBJ2-3; no firm D call. Germline CDR1 is SGHNT and CDR2 is YYREEE (reference sequence). The CDR3 runs to 12 residues. CDR3 sequence (DNA): TGTGACAGCAGCTCCGTGACAGATACGCAGTATTTT. Amino acids: CDSSSVTDTQYF.

On this clonotype: A junction end diverges from the germline sequence, so it may reflect a read error. This chain joins TRBV4-1 and TRBJ2-6, with D possibly matching TRBD1 (5 bases). Germline V lookup: CDR1 MGHRA, CDR2 YSYEKL. CDR3 length: 16 amino acids. The CDR3 protein is CASNEDDTSGANVLTF. The DNA of the CDR3 is TGCGCCAGCAACGAAGATGACACGTCTGGGGCCAATGTCCTGACTTTC.

The rearrangement uses TRBV29-1 and TRBJ2-1, with 9 positions matching TRBD2. V dropped 3 bases and J dropped 3; count of bases not matched to a gene: 6. This CDR3 is 15 amino acids long. The germline gives CDR1 SQVTM, CDR2 ANQGSEA. The CDR3 bases are TGCAGCGTTGATGGGAGCGGGGGGAACTACAATGAGCAGTTCTTC. Amino acid sequence: CSVDGSGGNYNEQFF.

A remark on this clonotype: Germline and junction disagree at one end, which may indicate a read error. J is TRBJ1-5 and V is TRBV7-8; D remains unclear. CDR1 is SGHVS and CDR2 is FQNEAQ in the germline V gene. CDR3 size: 19 residues. The CDR3 DNA sequence: TGTGCCAGGAGGCTATCCTCAGCGGGCAGGACCGCTAGCAATCGGCCCCAGCATTTT. Encoded protein: CARRLSSAGRTASNRPQHF.

V and J are TRBV7-9 and TRBJ2-5; possible D gene TRBD1, 5 bases. The CDR3 consists of 14 residues. The germline CDR1 and CDR2 sequences are SEHNR and FQNEAQ (reference sequence). Deletions cut 5 bases from V and 2 bases from J, with 12 bases between. The DNA for the CDR3 is TGTGCCAGCAGCCCTACTGCAGGGCAAGAGACCCAGTACTTC. Residues: CASSPTAGQETQYF.

The sample holds one count of this clonotype. A read error may produce the germline difference seen at one junction end. This chain uses TRBV20-1 with TRBJ2-2; TRBD2 matches at 7 bases. CDR1 and CDR2 from the germline V gene are DFQATT and SNEGSKA (reference sequence). The CDR3 extends over 17 amino acids. As DNA, the CDR3 is TGCAGTGCTAAGACTAGTGGGATTCAGAGTAGAAGCGGGGACCTGTTTTTT. It encodes CSAKTSGIQSRSGDLFF.

For the CDR3, the DNA is TGCAGCGTTAAGCTCCGCTACGAGCAGTACTTC. It encodes CSVKLRYEQYF. J is TRBJ2-7 and V is TRBV29-1; D is undetermined. Trimming stripped 5 bases from V and 3 bases from J, with 8 bases between. The CDR3 covers 11 residues. CDR1 is SQVTM and CDR2 is ANQGSEA in the germline V gene.

V usage is TRBV29-1 and J usage is TRBJ2-1; D is ambiguous. The germline gives CDR1 SQVTM, CDR2 ANQGSEA. The CDR3 runs 15 residues. Trimming shortened V by 2 bases and J by 13 bases, and 24 bases separated the two germline ends. CDR3 loop: CSVESKHSSYNGQFF. The CDR3 bases are TGCAGCGTTGAAAGTAAACACAGCTCCTACAATGGACAGTTCTTC.

This chain links TRBV13 with TRBJ2-2; D not certain. The germline CDR1 and CDR2 sequences are PRHDT and FYEKMQ (reference sequence). The V and J ends lost 6 bases and 7 bases respectively, with 18 bases between them. CDR3 length: 15 residues. The CDR3 nucleotides are TGTGCCAGCAGGCCAAAGATAGAACTCGTCGGGGAGCTGTTTTTT. Its protein product is CASRPKIELVGELFF. Full variable domain (outside the CDR3, taken from reference TRBV13 and TRBJ2-2): AAGVIQSPRHLIKEKRETATLKCYPIPRHDTVYWYQQGPGQDPQFLISFYEKMQSDKGSIPDRFSAQQFSDYHSELNMSSLELGDSALYFCASRPKIELVGELFFGEGSRLTVL.

Concerning this clonotype: This likely comes from a read error, as the CDR3 has no conserved phenylalanine or tryptophan at its end. The DNA is left out, because the CDR3 cannot be placed on it with certainty; the CDR3 is given as TCRdb lists it. V usage is TRBV6-2 or TRBV6-3 and J usage is TRBJ2-4; TRBD1 is taken as the D call from the table, unchecked against the DNA. The CDR3 is 14 residues long, counting both termini. Germline loops: CDR1 MNHEY, CDR2 SVGEGT. The CDR3 loop is CASSAPLTGPILYL.

A note on this clonotype: Compared with germline, one end of the junction differs, possibly owing to a read error. The J gene is TRBJ2-1, the V gene TRBV4-2, with a weak D call TRBD2 (6 bases). Germline V CDR1 and CDR2: LGHNA, YNFKEQ. This CDR3 is 16 amino acids long. The CDR3 spells CVSSQGGSGSYNEQFF. DNA of the CDR3: TGTGTCAGCAGCCAAGGAGGTAGCGGCTCCTACAATGAGCAGTTCTTC.

Concerning this clonotype: At one of its ends the junction is not consistent with the germline gene, which may arise from a read error. The chain employs TRBV12-3 or TRBV12-4 and TRBJ2-1, with D possibly being TRBD1 (6 bases). This CDR3 spans 14 amino acids. CDR3 bases: TGTGCCAGCAATTTTCAGGGGAGAGACAATGTGCAGTTCTTC. It translates to CASNFQGRDNVQFF.

This clonotype was seen a handful of times. Written as DNA, the CDR3 is TGTGCCAGCAGCTCAGGTAGGGGATCCACTGAAGCTTTCTTT. This encodes CASSSGRGSTEAFF. The chain employs TRBV11-3 and TRBJ1-1, with D possibly being TRBD1 (5 bases). The germline gives CDR1 SGHNT, CDR2 YENEEA. Trimming removed 4 bases from V and 4 bases from J, with 13 bases in between. This CDR3 spans 14 amino acids. Based on the CDR3 plus reference TRBV11-3 and TRBJ1-1, the full variable domain is EAGVVQSPRYKIIEKKQPVAFWCNPISGHNTLYWYLQNLGQGPELLIRYENEEAVDDSQLPKDRFSAERLKGVDSTLKIQPAELGDSAVYLCASSSGRGSTEAFFGQGTRLTVV.

This chain uses TRBV20-1 with TRBJ2-7; 10 bases are a match to TRBD2. Germline V gene data show CDR1 as DFQATT and CDR2 as SNEGSKA (reference sequence). The CDR3 sequence is 14 residues long. J was trimmed by 7 bases and V by 1 base; bases with no gene match: 7. CDR3 loop: CSARAPGLAREQYF. The DNA of the CDR3 is TGCAGTGCTAGAGCCCCGGGACTAGCGAGGGAGCAGTACTTC.

This clonotype showed up many times. This chain connects TRBV28 to TRBJ2-1, with TRBD1 matching 7 bases. The CDR3 totals 17 residues. The germline V gene has CDR1 MDHEN and CDR2 SYDVKM. The V gene end was trimmed by 10 bases and the J gene end by 3 bases; junction bases not matched to a gene: 18. CDR3 sequence reads: CATSPSRGHRSYNEQFF. The CDR3 region has the DNA TGTGCCACCTCCCCTTCGAGGGGGCATCGCAGCTACAATGAGCAGTTCTTC.

The rearrangement links TRBV20-1 to TRBJ2-1; 9 bases fit TRBD1. Germline V CDR1 and CDR2: DFQATT, SNEGSKA (reference sequence). The CDR3 totals 16 residues. Here the CDR3 DNA reads TGCAGCACTAGGCGGACAGGGGACAGCTCCTACAATGAGCAGTTCTTC. Translating it yields CSTRRTGDSSYNEQFF.

This clonotype has at least ten counts. The CDR3 DNA is TGTGCCAGCAGTGTAGGGGAGAATGGCTACACCTTC. It encodes CASSVGENGYTF. J is TRBJ1-2 and V is TRBV6-1; TRBD1 is a possible D gene (5 bases). Trimming took 4 bases from V and 6 from J, leaving 9 bases between them. In germline, CDR1 is MNHNS, CDR2 SASEGT. This CDR3 is 12 amino acids long.

This clonotype appeared a few times. Being one base from a much bigger clone, this may be a read error. The chain uses TRBV7-8 and TRBJ1-5; TRBD1 agrees at 9 bases. The ends lost 5 bases at V and 6 bases at J; junction bases unmatched: 11. The CDR3 covers 16 residues. The germline V gene encodes CDR1 SGHVS and CDR2 FQNEAQ. The CDR3 coding sequence is TGTGCCAGCAGCATAGGGACAGGGCGGGGGAGTCAGCCCCAGCATTTT. The encoded protein is CASSIGTGRGSQPQHF.

V is TRBV29-1 and J is TRBJ2-3; D unresolved. Per the germline V gene, CDR1 is SQVTM and CDR2 is ANQGSEA. There are 15 residues in the CDR3. V lost 7 bases and J lost 0, with 17 bases in between. Here the CDR3 DNA reads TGCAGCGCCGAAATAGAGGTTGGGAGCACAGATACGCAGTATTTT. Amino acids: CSAEIEVGSTDTQYF.

The CDR3 protein is CASSAGPRGVQYF. The CDR3 coding sequence is TGTGCCAGCAGCGCAGGTCCGAGGGGGGTACAGTACTTC. The chain uses TRBV9 and TRBJ2-5; D may correspond to TRBD1 or TRBD2 (6 bases each). The germline V and J ends were trimmed by 3 bases and 11 bases, with 17 bases remaining between them. The germline V gene encodes CDR1 SGDLS and CDR2 YYNGEE. CDR3 length equals 13 residues.

Comments on this clonotype: Given a much more abundant clone one base away, this may be a read error. CDR3 sequence: CASKLSTVSNLPQHF. In DNA form, the CDR3 reads TGTGCCAGCAAGCTCTCGACAGTTAGCAATCTGCCCCAGCATTTT. The gene calls are TRBV2 and TRBJ1-5, with D maybe TRBD1 (5 bases). CDR1 and CDR2 from the germline V gene are SNHLY and FYNNEI. CDR3 length equals 15 residues.

In the case of this clonotype: One end of the junction fails to match germline, which may point to a read error. The rearrangement uses TRBV6-1 and TRBJ1-5; tentative D call: TRBD1 (6 bases). Germline V gives CDR1 MNHNS, CDR2 SASEGT. CDR3 length equals 16 residues. The CDR3 region is CARDDQHLGGNQPQHF. The CDR3 DNA reads as TGTGCCAGGGACGATCAACACCTCGGGGGCAATCAGCCCCAGCATTTC.

On this clonotype itself: An end of the junction differs from the germline gene, which may be a read error. The rearrangement joins TRBV6-1 to TRBJ2-2; possible D gene TRBD1, 6 bases. The CDR3 runs to 15 residues. CDR1 and CDR2 from the germline V gene are MNHNS and SASEGT. Written as DNA, the CDR3 is TGTGCCGGCAGAGGGGACACCGGTTGGGCCGGGGAGCTGTTTTTT. It specifies CAGRGDTGWAGELFF.

This clonotype was picked up many times. This sequence joins TRBV10-2 and TRBJ1-1; possibly TRBD1 for D (6 bases). This CDR3 is 13 amino acids long. The germline V gene encodes CDR1 WSHSY and CDR2 SAAADI. V lost 4 bases, J lost 6 bases, and 12 bases lay in between. CDR3: CASSVGAPPEAFF. The CDR3 DNA sequence: TGCGCCAGCAGTGTGGGGGCCCCGCCTGAAGCTTTCTTT.